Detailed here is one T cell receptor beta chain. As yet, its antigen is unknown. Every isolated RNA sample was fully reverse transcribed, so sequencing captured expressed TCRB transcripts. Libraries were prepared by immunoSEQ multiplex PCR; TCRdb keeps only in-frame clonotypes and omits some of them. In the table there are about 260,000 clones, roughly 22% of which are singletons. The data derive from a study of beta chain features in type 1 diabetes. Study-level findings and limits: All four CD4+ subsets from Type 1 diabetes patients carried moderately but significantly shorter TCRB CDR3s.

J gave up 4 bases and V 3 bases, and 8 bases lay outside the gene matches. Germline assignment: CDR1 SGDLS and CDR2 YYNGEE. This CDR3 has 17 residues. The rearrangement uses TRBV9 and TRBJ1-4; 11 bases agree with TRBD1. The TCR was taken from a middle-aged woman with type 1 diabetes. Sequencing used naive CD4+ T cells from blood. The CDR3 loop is CASSAPGTGGINEKLFF. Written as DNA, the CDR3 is TGTGCCAGCAGCGCTCCCGGGACAGGGGGTATTAATGAAAAACTGTTTTTT.